The 9 T cell receptor beta chains listed next were all sequenced from one sample in a study of T cells in Graves' hyperthyroidism and ophthalmopathy (dated by TCRdb to the late 2010s). The library was prepared using multiplex PCR. Sequencing was carried out with an Illumina HiSeq 2000. The TCR beta CDR3 regions were amplified from RNA transcripts. For the first round of RT-PCR on the TCR CDR3, the HTBI primer set was used together with the Qiagen OneStep RT-PCR kit. TCRdb took the public reads, trimmed them with fastp at Q25, ran MiXCR for clone calling and kept in-frame beta chains. Every entry covers one CDR3 protein and lists the most common genes and DNA from its rows. The sample profile shows some 500,000 distinct CDR3 sequences; about 15% of them were found once. The ten largest clones represent 15% to 20% of the sample. The sequenced sample was blood. Receptors were obtained from a woman younger than 30 with Graves' hyperthyroidism.

This clonotype was detected a few times. The V and J genes are TRBV20-1 and TRBJ2-5; possible D gene TRBD1, 5 bases. Germline loops: CDR1 DFQATT, CDR2 SNEGSKA (reference sequence). The CDR3 has 14 residues. Trimming took 5 bases from V and 5 from J, leaving 18 bases between them. The CDR3 DNA sequence: TGCAGTGCTTTGGACAATATAAGAAGGGAGACCCAGTACTTC. Its protein is CSALDNIRRETQYF.

With respect to this clonotype: A much larger clonotype is one base distant, so this may be a read error. The V call is TRBV30, the J call TRBJ1-5; 7 bases align to TRBD1. The CDR3 sequence is 16 residues long. The V gene end was trimmed by 6 bases and the J gene end by 9 bases; junction bases not matched to a gene: 20. The germline V gene has CDR1 GTSNPN and CDR2 SVGIG (reference sequence). CDR3 DNA sequence: TGTGCCTGTAGTCCCCAGGGGGTAGCAGGGGTGGGGCCCCAGCATTTT. This encodes CACSPQGVAGVGPQHF.

This clonotype was seen ten or more times. This sequence joins TRBV12-3 or TRBV12-4 and TRBJ2-1; D perhaps matches TRBD1 (6 bases). CDR3 length: 15 amino acids. Trimming took 3 bases from V and 8 from J, leaving 17 bases between them. Here the CDR3 reads CASSLNGAGVDEQFF. CDR3 sequence (DNA): TGTGCCAGCAGTTTGAATGGGGCAGGGGTCGATGAGCAGTTCTTC.

This clonotype was picked up many times. The chain combines TRBV24-1 with TRBJ2-7; 10 bases are a match to TRBD1. From germline, CDR1 is KGHDR and CDR2 SFDVKD. The CDR3 is 13 residues long. The V and J ends lost 10 bases and 2 bases, in that order; junction bases with no gene match: 4. CDR3 residues: CATRQGAAYEQYF. CDR3 coding DNA: TGTGCCACGCGACAGGGGGCAGCCTACGAGCAGTACTTC.

This clonotype was found many times. The genes are TRBV18 and TRBJ2-1, with TRBD1 identical over 8 bases. CDR3 size: 17 residues. Trimming took 4 bases from V and 5 from J; bases not matched to a gene: 13. Germline V gene sequence: CDR1 KGHSH, CDR2 LQKENI. CDR3 coding DNA: TGTGCCAGCTCACGCAACTATGGACAGGGCGAGGACAATGAGCAGTTCTTC. Translation: CASSRNYGQGEDNEQFF.

This clonotype has ten or more counts. CDR3 amino acids: CASSGRGSSGNTIYF. The CDR3 DNA reads as TGTGCCAGCAGTGGAAGGGGTTCTTCTGGAAACACCATATATTTT. The V and J genes are TRBV2 and TRBJ1-3; the D gene is possibly TRBD1 (5 bases). The CDR3 spans 15 residues. CDR1 is SNHLY and CDR2 is FYNNEI in the germline V gene. The ends were cut back, 4 bases at V and 1 base at J, with 11 bases in the middle.

The gene calls are TRBV20-1 and TRBJ2-2; D gene unclear. Germline values: CDR1 DFQATT, CDR2 SNEGSKA (reference sequence). Trimming removed 0 bases from V and 8 bases from J, with 13 bases in between. This CDR3 is built from 14 residues. The CDR3 DNA is TGCAGTGCTAGAGATAGACGGGTAACAGGGGAGCTGTTTTTT. Translation: CSARDRRVTGELFF.

Many counts were recorded for this clonotype. The rearrangement joins TRBV6-1 to TRBJ2-7; a possible D gene is TRBD1 (6 bases). CDR3 length: 13 residues. Trimming took 6 bases from V and 6 from J, leaving 15 bases between them. Germline CDR1 MNHNS, CDR2 SASEGT. Written as DNA, the CDR3 is TGTGCCAGCAGCCCCAGGGGTCTTGGCGAGCAGTACTTC. It codes for CASSPRGLGEQYF.

This clonotype was picked up a small number of times. The CDR3 reads CVPTKRLVVGNEQFF. Here the CDR3 DNA reads TGTGTCCCCACCAAACGACTAGTCGTTGGTAATGAGCAGTTCTTC. V is TRBV9 and J is TRBJ2-1; the D gene is possibly TRBD2 (6 bases). In germline, CDR1 is SGDLS, CDR2 YYNGEE. The CDR3 consists of 15 residues.